This TCR beta chain was captured in a study of tumor-infiltrating lymphocytes in localized non-small cell lung cancer. Study-wide background: Several tumor histologies, both smoking statuses, and some post-neoadjuvant chemotherapy samples were included. Resected tumor was paired with non-adjacent uninvolved lung from the same patient.

This clone has just a few counts. No antigen is known for it. Only in-frame clones appear in the TCRdb table, and some are missing; sequencing was by immunoSEQ multiplex PCR. The data contain around 10,000 clones, approximately 60% of them seen just once; the ten biggest clones take up 9.5% to 13%. Study-wide points: TCRbeta sequencing showed higher T cell infiltration in tumors than uninvolved lung. Immunotypes IM1 and IM2 had similar TCR-derived T-cell fractions.

The V end was cut by 6 bases, the J end by 8 bases, with 14 bases between. The CDR3 loop spans 13 amino acids. Looked up from germline, CDR1 is SGHVS and CDR2 is FQNEAQ. The TCR sequence derives from a human donor with non-small cell lung cancer. The sequencing sample was made of uninvolved lung tissue not adjacent to the tumor. V is TRBV7-8 and J is TRBJ2-1; possibly TRBD1 for D (6 bases). The CDR3 sequence is CASRSGTSHEQFF. CDR3 DNA: TGTGCCAGCAGATCCGGGACATCCCATGAGCAGTTCTTC.